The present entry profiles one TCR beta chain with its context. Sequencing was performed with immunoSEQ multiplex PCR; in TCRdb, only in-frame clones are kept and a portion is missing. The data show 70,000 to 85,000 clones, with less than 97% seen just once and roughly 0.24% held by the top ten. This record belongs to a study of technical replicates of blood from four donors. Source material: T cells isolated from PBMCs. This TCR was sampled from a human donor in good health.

The CDR3 sequence: CASSGHKGQQNQPQHF. The CDR3 region has the DNA TGTGCCAGCAGCGGACATAAGGGACAGCAAAATCAGCCCCAGCATTTT. The genes are TRBV2 and TRBJ1-5, with 7 positions matching TRBD1. The CDR3 is 16 residues long. Germline-derived CDR1 and CDR2 are SNHLY and FYNNEI. The V gene end was trimmed by 6 bases and the J gene end by 4 bases; junction bases not matched to a gene: 12.